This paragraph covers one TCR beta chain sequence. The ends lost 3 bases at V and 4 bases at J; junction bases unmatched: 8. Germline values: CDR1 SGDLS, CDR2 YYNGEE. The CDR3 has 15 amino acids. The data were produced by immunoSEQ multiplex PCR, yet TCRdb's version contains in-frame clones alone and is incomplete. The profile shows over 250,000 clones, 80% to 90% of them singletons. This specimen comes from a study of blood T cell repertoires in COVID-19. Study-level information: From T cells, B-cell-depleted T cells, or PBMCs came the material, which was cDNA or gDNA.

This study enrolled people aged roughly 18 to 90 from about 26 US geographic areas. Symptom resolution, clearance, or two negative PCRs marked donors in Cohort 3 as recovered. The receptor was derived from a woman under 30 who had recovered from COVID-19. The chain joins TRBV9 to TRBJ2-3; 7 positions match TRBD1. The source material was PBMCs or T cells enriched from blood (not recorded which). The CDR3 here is CASSDSGTVADTQYF. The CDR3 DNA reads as TGTGCCAGCAGCGACTCCGGGACAGTAGCAGATACGCAGTATTTT.